This TCR beta chain comes out of a study of response to subunit inactivated influenza vaccine. Germline loops: CDR1 DFQATT, CDR2 SNEGSKA (reference sequence). CDR3 size: 15 residues. After removal of 0 bases from V and 4 bases from J, the junction contained 4 bases not matched to a gene. TCRdb reanalysed the RT-PCR reads using MiXCR and keeps one entry per CDR3 protein. The table includes about 540,000 distinct CDR3 sequences, 20% to 25% detected once. The same sample was also studied in work on T cells expressing NK-cell markers. From that report: A 5'RACE template switching approach incorporating UMIs was used to make TCR beta cDNA.

This receptor was identified in a man aged 50 to 59 who received an inactivated influenza vaccine. The chain couples TRBV20-1 to TRBJ2-7; the match to TRBD1 covers 12 bases. The material sequenced was CD4+ T cells sorted from PBMCs, taken 11 to 12 days after vaccination. The CDR3 here is CSARDWDRGLYEQYF. The CDR3 region has the DNA TGCAGTGCTAGAGATTGGGACAGGGGGCTTTACGAGCAGTACTTC.